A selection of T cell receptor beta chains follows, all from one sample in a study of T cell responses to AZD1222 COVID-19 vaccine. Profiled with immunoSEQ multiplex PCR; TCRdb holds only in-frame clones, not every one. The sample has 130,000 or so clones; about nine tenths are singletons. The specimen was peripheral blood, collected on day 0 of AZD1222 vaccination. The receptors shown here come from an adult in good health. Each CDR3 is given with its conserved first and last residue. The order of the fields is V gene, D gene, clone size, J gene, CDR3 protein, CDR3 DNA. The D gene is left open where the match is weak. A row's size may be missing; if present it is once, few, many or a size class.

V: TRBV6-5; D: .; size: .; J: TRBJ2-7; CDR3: CASMLHTGYEQYF; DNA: TGTGCCAGCATGCTTCACACAGGCTACGAGCAGTACTTC
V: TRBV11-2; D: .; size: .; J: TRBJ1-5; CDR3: CASSSDPQGLSPQHF; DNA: TGTGCCAGCAGCTCAGATCCGCAGGGCCTATCGCCCCAGCATTTT
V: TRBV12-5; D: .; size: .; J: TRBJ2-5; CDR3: CASGSYNEGGGLKETQYF; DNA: TGTGCTAGTGGTTCGTACAATGAGGGGGGGGGCCTGAAAGAGACCCAGTACTTC
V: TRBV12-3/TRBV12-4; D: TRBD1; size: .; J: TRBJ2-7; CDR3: CASSFGQGYEQYF; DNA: TGTGCCAGCAGTTTTGGACAGGGTTACGAGCAGTACTTC
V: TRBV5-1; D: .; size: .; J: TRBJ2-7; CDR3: CASSLGTLQTAEQYF; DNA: TGCGCCAGCAGCTTAGGCACCCTTCAAACCGCCGAGCAGTACTTC
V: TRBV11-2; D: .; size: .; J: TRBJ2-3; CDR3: CASSQGPPGSHTQYF; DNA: TGTGCCAGCAGCCAAGGACCGCCTGGTAGCCATACGCAGTATTTT
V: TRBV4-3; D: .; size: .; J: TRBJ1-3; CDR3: CASSQGSGTIYF; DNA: TGCGCCAGCAGCCAGGGGAGTGGCACCATATATTTT
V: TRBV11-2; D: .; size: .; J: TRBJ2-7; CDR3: CASSLNSGPSTYEQYF; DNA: TGTGCCAGCAGCTTAAACTCAGGGCCATCCACCTACGAGCAGTACTTC
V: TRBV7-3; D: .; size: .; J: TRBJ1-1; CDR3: CASSPTPNTEAFF; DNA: TGTGCCAGCAGCCCCACTCCGAACACTGAAGCTTTCTTT
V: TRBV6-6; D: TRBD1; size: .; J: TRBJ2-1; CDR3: CASSRQDRVSDNEQFF; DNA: TGTGCCAGCAGTCGACAGGACAGGGTAAGTGACAATGAGCAGTTCTTC
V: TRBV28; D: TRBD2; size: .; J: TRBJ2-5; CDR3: CASSPTKVGLAGGETQYF; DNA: TGTGCCAGCAGTCCCACGAAAGTTGGACTAGCGGGGGGAGAGACCCAGTACTTC
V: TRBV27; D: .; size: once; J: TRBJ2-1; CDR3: CASSKDTAYNEQFF; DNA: TGTGCCAGCAGCAAGGACACCGCCTACAATGAGCAGTTCTTC
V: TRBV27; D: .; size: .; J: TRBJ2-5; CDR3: CASSLWFPGATQYF; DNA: TGTGCCAGCAGTTTATGGTTCCCCGGAGCGACCCAGTACTTC
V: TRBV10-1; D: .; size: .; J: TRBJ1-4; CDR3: CASSESGVGKLFF; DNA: TGCGCCAGCAGTGAATCAGGGGTAGGAAAACTGTTTTTT
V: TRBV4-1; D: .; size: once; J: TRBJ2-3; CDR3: CASSRRLVADTQYF; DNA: TGCGCCAGCAGCCGCCGACTGGTGGCAGATACGCAGTATTTT
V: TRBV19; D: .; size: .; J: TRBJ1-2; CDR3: CASSPSAFGGTGYTF; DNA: TGTGCCAGTAGCCCCTCGGCATTCGGGGGTACGGGCTACACCTTC
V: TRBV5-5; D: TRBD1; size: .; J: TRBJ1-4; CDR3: CASTVTGLGEKLFF; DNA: TGTGCAAGCACGGTGACAGGGTTAGGAGAAAAACTGTTTTTT
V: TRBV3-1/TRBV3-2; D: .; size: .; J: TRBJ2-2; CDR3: CASSQDPGSRPGELFF; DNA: TGTGCCAGCAGCCAAGATCCGGGGTCGAGGCCCGGGGAGCTGTTTTTT
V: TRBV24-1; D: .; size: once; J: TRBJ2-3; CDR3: CATSGGPRDTQYF; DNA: TGTGCCACCAGTGGCGGGCCTCGGGATACGCAGTATTTT
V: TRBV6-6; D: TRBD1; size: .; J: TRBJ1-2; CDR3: CASIGTAPHGYTF; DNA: TGTGCCAGCATCGGGACAGCACCGCATGGCTACACCTTC
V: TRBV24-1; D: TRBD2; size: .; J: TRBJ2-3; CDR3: CATSDAAGGGPDTQYF; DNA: TGTGCCACCAGTGACGCAGCGGGGGGTGGACCAGATACGCAGTATTTT
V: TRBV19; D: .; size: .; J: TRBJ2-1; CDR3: CASSNRVRGKNEQFF; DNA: TGTGCCAGTAGTAACAGGGTACGGGGAAAGAATGAGCAGTTCTTC
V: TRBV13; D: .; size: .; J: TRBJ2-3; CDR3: CASSSGARTQYF; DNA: TGTGCCAGCAGCTCCGGAGCACGTACGCAGTATTTT
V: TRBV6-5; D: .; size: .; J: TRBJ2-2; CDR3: CASSFYRSTGELFF; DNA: TGTGCCAGCAGTTTCTACAGGAGCACCGGGGAGCTGTTTTTT
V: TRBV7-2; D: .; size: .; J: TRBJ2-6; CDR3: CASSLGFSGANVLTF; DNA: TGTGCCAGCAGCTTAGGATTTTCTGGGGCCAACGTCCTGACTTTC
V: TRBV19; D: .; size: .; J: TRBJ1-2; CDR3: CASSIVDPEGYTF; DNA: TGTGCCAGTAGTATAGTGGACCCGGAGGGCTACACCTTC
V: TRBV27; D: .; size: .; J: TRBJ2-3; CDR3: CASSIWGTDTQYF; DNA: TGTGCCAGCAGTATATGGGGCACAGATACGCAGTATTTT
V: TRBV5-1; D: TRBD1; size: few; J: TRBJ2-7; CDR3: CASSLTGVREQYF; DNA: TGCGCCAGCAGCTTGACAGGGGTTCGCGAGCAGTACTTC